This TCR beta chain was identified in a study of vaccination and CD4 T cells after COVID-19. About the study: Stimuli were overlapping spike peptide pools of SARS-CoV-2 and three common cold coronaviruses (HCoV-NL63, HCoV-OC43, HCoV-229E).

A remark on this clonotype: Its antigen is undetermined.

J gave up 0 bases and V 6 bases, and 11 bases lay outside the gene matches. The CDR3 covers 16 residues. CDR1 and CDR2 from the germline V gene are LNHDA and SQIVND (reference sequence). The Oncomine TCR Beta short-read assay generated sequence data from the DNA of cultured CD4+ T cells. TCRdb fed the PCR reads into MiXCR, producing one record per CDR3 protein. The sample lists approximately 12,000 distinct CDR3 sequences, around 40% occurring once. The treatment is: 10-day PBMC culture with coronavirus spike peptide pools or control peptides (ViraFEST assay). IL-2 (around 9.1 IU/ml) and peptide pools (about 10 ug/ml) were added to cultures of around 2 million PBMCs per well.

V is TRBV19 and J is TRBJ2-7; TRBD2 matches 7 bases. The receptor was isolated from a human donor with COVID-19. Sample: cultured CD4+ T cells from blood. The CDR3: CASSPQVGGSSYEQYF. The CDR3 DNA sequence: TGTGCCAGTAGCCCTCAGGTGGGCGGGAGCTCCTACGAGCAGTACTTC.